Presented here are 15 T cell receptor beta chains from one specimen sequenced in a study of Ad26.COV2.S vaccination and SARS-CoV-2 variants. Some clones are missing from TCRdb's copy, which holds only in-frame ones; the method was immunoSEQ multiplex PCR. Of about 410,000 clones listed, about 90% are singletons. Treatment of the sample: roughly 20 received Ad26.COV2.S at low or high dose, single or two shots; several received placebo; per-sample allocation not given. Day 63 after the first vaccine or placebo injection was the time point for sampling. Sample: peripheral blood, taken in a trial of Ad26.COV2.S vaccine versus placebo. These receptors were obtained from a person between 18 and 59 years old who received the Ad26.COV2.S COVID-19 vaccine or a placebo.

In DNA form, the CDR3 reads TGTGCCAGCAGCTTAGCTTTGGGTCTAGCGGGGGGGCCGGCCGGGGAGCTGTTTTTT. The encoded protein is CASSLALGLAGGPAGELFF. J is TRBJ2-2 and V is TRBV7-8, with TRBD2 matching over 12 bases. The CDR3 length is 19 residues. The germline gives CDR1 SGHVS, CDR2 FQNEAQ. J lost 6 bases, V lost 0 bases, and 11 bases had no gene match.

The V call is TRBV7-2, the J call TRBJ1-1; D is ambiguous. Germline values: CDR1 SGHTA, CDR2 FQGNSA. The germline V and J ends were trimmed by 1 base and 5 bases, with 11 bases remaining between them. CDR3 size: 14 residues. The CDR3 DNA reads TGTGCCAGCAGCTTAGTAGGCAGTCGGACTGAAGCTTTCTTT. This encodes CASSLVGSRTEAFF.

The rearrangement joins TRBV18 to TRBJ2-1; 7 bases are shared with TRBD1. This CDR3 comprises 16 residues. Germline values: CDR1 KGHSH, CDR2 LQKENI. With 3 bases clipped from V and 4 bases from J, the junction kept 9 bases outside the gene matches. Here the CDR3 DNA reads TGTGCCAGCTCACCGAGACAGGGTATGGGGTACAATGAGCAGTTCTTC. It yields the protein CASSPRQGMGYNEQFF.

The V call is TRBV6-4, the J call TRBJ2-1, with 10 nucleotides matching TRBD2. This CDR3 is 15 amino acids long. Germline V gene sequence: CDR1 MRHNA, CDR2 SNTAGT. The V gene end was trimmed by 0 bases and the J gene end by 7 bases; junction bases not matched to a gene: 3. The CDR3 nucleotides read TGTGCCAGCAGTGACTCGTCTAGCGGGGGTAATGAGCAGTTCTTC. It translates to CASSDSSSGGNEQFF.

The chain combines TRBV6-6 with TRBJ1-1; D unclear. V lost 2 bases and J 1 base, leaving 5 bases between the germline ends. This CDR3 contains 13 residues. The germline CDR1 and CDR2 sequences are MNHNY and SVGAGI (reference sequence). The CDR3 loop reads CASSYGKNTEAFF. The CDR3 DNA sequence: TGTGCCAGCAGTTACGGGAAGAACACTGAAGCTTTCTTT.

CDR3: CASSTGTGVYEQYF. CDR3 DNA: TGCGCCAGCAGCACCGGGACAGGGGTCTACGAGCAGTACTTC. V and J are TRBV5-1 and TRBJ2-7; 10 bases are shared with TRBD1. V gave up 4 bases and J gave up 3 bases; unmatched junction bases: 4. Germline V gene sequence: CDR1 SGHRS, CDR2 YFSETQ. This CDR3 is 14 amino acids long.

This chain joins TRBV6-6 and TRBJ1-3; no definite D call. CDR1 and CDR2 from the germline V gene are MNHNY and SVGAGI (reference sequence). V was trimmed by 4 bases and J by 0 bases, leaving 13 bases between them. The CDR3 runs 16 residues. The CDR3: CASSSRTANSGNTIYF. The CDR3 nucleotides read TGTGCCAGCAGTTCCCGGACGGCAAACTCTGGAAACACCATATATTTT.

The V and J genes are TRBV7-2 and TRBJ1-4; 7 bases fit TRBD1. With 4 bases clipped from V and 3 bases from J, the junction kept 5 bases outside the gene matches. The CDR3 has 15 residues. Germline V gives CDR1 SGHTA, CDR2 FQGNSA. CDR3 region: CASSYEGAANEKLFF. CDR3 bases: TGTGCCAGCAGCTACGAGGGGGCAGCTAATGAAAAACTGTTTTTT. Using reference TRBV7-2 and TRBJ1-4 for the parts outside the CDR3, the full variable domain is GAGVSQSPSNKVTEKGKDVELRCDPISGHTALYWYRQSLGQGLEFLIYFQGNSAPDKSGLPSDRFSAERTGGSVSTLTIQRTQQEDSAVYLCASSYEGAANEKLFFGSGTQLSVL.

This clone was seen only a few times. This chain connects TRBV5-1 to TRBJ2-7; the match to TRBD1 covers 11 bases. This CDR3 spans 16 amino acids. With 7 bases clipped from V and 2 bases from J, the junction kept 11 bases outside the gene matches. Germline CDR1 and CDR2: SGHRS and YFSETQ. CDR3: CASCSNPGQGAYEQYF. The CDR3 DNA is TGCGCCAGCTGCAGCAACCCGGGACAGGGGGCCTACGAGCAGTACTTC.

This chain connects TRBV7-2 to TRBJ2-2; 13 nucleotides line up with TRBD2. The CDR3 has 16 residues. Germline lookup yields CDR1 SGHTA and CDR2 FQGNSA. J gave up 4 bases and V 5 bases, and 4 bases lay outside the gene matches. The CDR3 reads CASSTRLAGGTGELFF. The CDR3 region has the DNA TGTGCCAGCAGCACAAGACTAGCGGGGGGCACCGGGGAGCTGTTTTTT.

This clone was detected a few times. The chain carries TRBV7-9 and TRBJ1-1; 9 bases fit TRBD1. CDR1 and CDR2 from the germline V gene are SEHNR and FQNEAQ (reference sequence). V was clipped by 2 bases and J by 11 bases; unmatched bases: 3. The CDR3 contains 12 residues. The CDR3 loop reads CASSLRDRVAFF. DNA for the CDR3: TGTGCCAGCAGCTTAAGGGACAGGGTGGCTTTCTTT.

This sequence joins TRBV27 and TRBJ2-2, with D perhaps being TRBD1 or TRBD2 (5 bases each). CDR3 size: 16 residues. Trimming cost V 8 bases and J 6 bases, with 22 bases left between them. Per germline, CDR1 MNHEY and CDR2 SMNVEV (reference sequence). In DNA, the CDR3 is TGTGCCAGCTCCACGGGACCGGGATTTCTGTCCGGGGAGCTGTTTTTT. It yields the protein CASSTGPGFLSGELFF.

J is TRBJ2-7 and V is TRBV11-2; a possible D gene is TRBD2 (7 bases). V was cut by 1 base and J by 2 bases, with 15 bases left in between. Germline V CDR1 and CDR2: SGHAT, FQNNGV. The CDR3 is 16 amino acids. The CDR3 DNA reads as TGTGCCAGCAGCTTAGTACGCGGGGGCAACCCCTACGAGCAGTACTTC. Its protein product is CASSLVRGGNPYEQYF.

The chain joins TRBV7-9 to TRBJ2-2, with TRBD2 as a possible D gene (5 bases). Germline-derived CDR1 and CDR2 are SEHNR and FQNEAQ (reference sequence). V was cut by 7 bases and J by 6 bases, with 21 bases left in between. CDR3 length: 16 amino acids. The CDR3 bases are TGTGCCAGCACCCCCCCCGCAGCCGGAGGTCCCGGGGAGCTGTTTTTT. Its translation: CASTPPAAGGPGELFF.

The V gene is TRBV9, the J gene TRBJ1-5, with TRBD1 matching over 9 bases. V trimming: 0 bases; J trimming: 4 bases; junction bases outside the gene matches: 2. The germline V gene encodes CDR1 SGDLS and CDR2 YYNGEE. This CDR3 has 15 amino acids. CDR3 residues: CASSVGGTGNQPQHF. CDR3 DNA sequence: TGTGCCAGCAGCGTAGGGGGGACAGGGAATCAGCCCCAGCATTTT.